Listed here are 18 T cell receptor beta chains from one sample, sequenced in a study of blood T cell repertoires in COVID-19. Generated by immunoSEQ multiplex PCR, the TCRdb table keeps only in-frame clones and is missing some. The sample consists of 200,000 to 250,000 clones, around 83% of them appearing once. Sequenced sample: peripheral blood. Source of these receptors: a man aged 35 to 55 with acute or convalescent COVID-19.

On this clone: The sample contains more than one DNA sequence encoding this CDR3. The V call is TRBV5-5, the J call TRBJ1-1; D ambiguous. The V end was cut by 4 bases, the J end by 0 bases, with 7 bases between. The CDR3 runs to 13 residues. The germline CDR1 and CDR2 sequences are SGHKS and YYEKEE (reference sequence). CDR3 DNA: TGTGCCAGCAGCAGAACAGTGAACACTGAAGCTTTCTTT. It translates to CASSRTVNTEAFF.

The chain carries TRBV2 and TRBJ1-2; maybe TRBD1 (5 bases). Germline CDR1 SNHLY, CDR2 FYNNEI. V was cut by 1 base and J by 8 bases, with 14 bases left in between. The CDR3 is 14 residues long. As DNA, the CDR3 is TGTGCCAGCAGTGAAGACCTGGAGGGGCTCGGCTACACCTTC. This encodes CASSEDLEGLGYTF.

This clone was observed at least ten times. This same CDR3 is encoded by further DNA sequences in the sample. The V call is TRBV30, the J call TRBJ1-3; D gene unclear. CDR3 length equals 12 residues. The V gene's germline CDR1 is GTSNPN and CDR2 SVGIG (reference sequence). Trimming removed 2 bases from V and 4 bases from J, with 6 bases in between. CDR3 in amino acids: CAWSLRGNTIYF. CDR3 nucleotide sequence: TGTGCCTGGAGTTTACGGGGAAACACCATATATTTT.

The chain joins TRBV27 to TRBJ2-7; 8 bases are shared with TRBD1. CDR3 size: 14 residues. Per germline, CDR1 MNHEY and CDR2 SMNVEV (reference sequence). V lost 6 bases and J lost 4; bases outside the gene matches: 8. This CDR3 reads CASRGQGRGYEQYF. CDR3 nucleotides: TGTGCCAGCAGAGGACAGGGTCGAGGGTACGAGCAGTACTTC.

This rearrangement joins TRBV9 to TRBJ2-2, with 8 bases identical to TRBD2. The germline gives CDR1 SGDLS, CDR2 YYNGEE. The CDR3 contains 13 residues. The CDR3 sequence is CATGGGHTGELFF. The DNA of the CDR3 is TGTGCAACCGGCGGGGGGCACACCGGGGAGCTGTTTTTT.

This chain uses TRBV14 with TRBJ2-3; 11 bases align to TRBD2. CDR3 length: 13 residues. V was clipped by 0 bases and J by 11 bases; unmatched bases: 1. The germline CDR1 and CDR2 sequences are SGHDN and FVKESK. CDR3 in amino acids: CASSQELAGGQYF. The CDR3 region has the DNA TGTGCCAGCAGCCAAGAGCTAGCGGGGGGGCAGTATTTT.

The genes are TRBV6-2 or TRBV6-3 and TRBJ1-1; D remains unclear. The CDR3 runs to 13 residues. Germline V gene data show CDR1 as MNHEY and CDR2 as SVGEGT. V was trimmed by 4 bases and J by 4 bases, leaving 10 bases between them. CDR3 protein: CASSSRGFTEAFF. The DNA of the CDR3 is TGTGCCAGCAGTTCCCGAGGGTTCACTGAAGCTTTCTTT.

The chain links TRBV6-5 to TRBJ2-1; perhaps TRBD2 as D (5 bases). Trimming stripped 9 bases from V and 0 bases from J, with 15 bases between. CDR1 and CDR2 from the germline V gene are MNHEY and SVGAGI. CDR3 size: 15 residues. CDR3 in DNA: TGTGCCAGTGCAGAAGCGGTGAGCTCCTACAATGAGCAGTTCTTC. It is translated as CASAEAVSSYNEQFF.

J is TRBJ1-3 and V is TRBV14, with D unclear. This CDR3 contains 14 residues. Germline V gene sequence: CDR1 SGHDN, CDR2 FVKESK. The ends were cut back, 0 bases at V and 5 bases at J, with 8 bases in the middle. The CDR3 loop reads CASSQDSFRNTIYF. CDR3 coding DNA: TGTGCCAGCAGCCAAGATTCGTTTCGAAACACCATATATTTT. Together with reference TRBV14 and TRBJ1-3, the CDR3 gives the full variable domain: EAGVTQFPSHSVIEKGQTVTLRCDPISGHDNLYWYRRVMGKEIKFLLHFVKESKQDESGMPNNRFLAERTGGTYSTLKVQPAELEDSGVYFCASSQDSFRNTIYFGEGSWLTVV.

This clone was seen only a few times. The chain recombines TRBV20-1 with TRBJ2-5; unclear D gene. Germline CDR1 DFQATT, CDR2 SNEGSKA (reference sequence). The ends were cut back, 3 bases at V and 1 base at J, with 6 bases in the middle. The CDR3 covers 12 residues. The CDR3 sequence: CSASSSQETQYF. The CDR3 DNA is TGCAGTGCTAGTTCGTCCCAAGAGACCCAGTACTTC.

This chain connects TRBV20-1 to TRBJ2-3; 7 bases fit TRBD2. CDR3 length: 15 amino acids. The V gene end was trimmed by 3 bases and the J gene end by 0 bases; junction bases not matched to a gene: 6. Germline CDR1 is DFQATT and CDR2 is SNEGSKA (reference sequence). The CDR3: CSASTGTTSTDTQYF. In DNA, the CDR3 is TGCAGTGCTAGTACTGGGACTACTAGCACAGATACGCAGTATTTT.

The table lists this clone with a count of one. The chain carries TRBV6-5 and TRBJ1-1; D is undetermined. This CDR3 is 13 amino acids long. V lost 6 bases, J lost 3 bases, and 11 bases lay in between. Germline lookup yields CDR1 MNHEY and CDR2 SVGAGI. This chain's CDR3 is CASSPMRDTEAFF. The CDR3 DNA follows: TGTGCCAGCAGCCCCATGAGGGACACTGAAGCTTTCTTT.

The V call is TRBV6-2 or TRBV6-3, the J call TRBJ1-6; 7 bases line up with TRBD1. The V gene's germline CDR1 is MNHEY and CDR2 SVGEGT. V shed 4 bases, J shed 5 bases, and the junction held 8 bases outside the gene matches. The length of the CDR3 is 16 residues. The CDR3 protein is CASSSQGGGDNSPLHF. DNA of the CDR3: TGTGCCAGCAGTTCTCAGGGGGGAGGTGATAATTCACCCCTCCACTTT.

This chain uses TRBV5-6 with TRBJ1-4, with D maybe TRBD1 (5 bases). The CDR3 is made up of 16 amino acids. Germline CDR1 and CDR2: SGHDT and YYEEEE. Trimming left V 0 bases short and J 0 bases short, with 9 bases between. The CDR3 nucleotides are TGTGCCAGCAGCTTGGCTGACAGACCAACTAATGAAAAACTGTTTTTT. Protein sequence: CASSLADRPTNEKLFF.

The chain couples TRBV6-6 to TRBJ2-7; the D gene is possibly TRBD1 (5 bases). V lost 6 bases and J 2 bases, leaving 20 bases between the germline ends. CDR1 is MNHNY, CDR2 SVGAGI, per germline (reference sequence). CDR3 length: 16 residues. The DNA for the CDR3 is TGTGCCAGCAGGCCTACCAGGGCGATCAGGGCCTACGAGCAGTACTTC. Translating gives CASRPTRAIRAYEQYF.

V usage is TRBV7-8 and J usage is TRBJ2-3; 8 nucleotides align to TRBD1. CDR1 is SGHVS and CDR2 is FQNEAQ in the germline V gene. CDR3 length equals 16 residues. V lost 5 bases, J lost 2 bases, and 9 bases stayed unmatched. DNA for the CDR3: TGTGCCAGCAGCCATCGACAGGGGCAAAACACAGATACGCAGTATTTT. This encodes CASSHRQGQNTDTQYF. The full variable domain, in which reference TRBV7-8 and TRBJ2-3 provide the parts outside the CDR3, is GAGVSQSPRYKVAKRGQDVALRCDPISGHVSLFWYQQALGQGPEFLTYFQNEAQLDKSGLPSDRFFAERPEGSVSTLKIQRTQQEDSAVYLCASSHRQGQNTDTQYFGPGTRLTVL.

The J gene is TRBJ2-7, the V gene TRBV29-1; 11 nucleotides agree with TRBD1. The ends lost 3 bases at V and 3 bases at J; junction bases unmatched: 1. CDR1 is SQVTM and CDR2 is ANQGSEA in the germline V gene. The length of the CDR3 is 13 residues. The CDR3 loop reads CSVEGQGVYEQYF. DNA of the CDR3: TGCAGCGTTGAGGGACAGGGGGTCTACGAGCAGTACTTC.

This clone is a singleton in its sample. The CDR3 nucleotides read TGTGCCTGGCGGTATAGCGGGGGTGTCGATACGCAGTATTTT. The encoded protein is CAWRYSGGVDTQYF. The genes are TRBV30 and TRBJ2-3, with 9 bases matching TRBD2. Trimming at V came to 5 bases and at J to 6 bases, leaving 9 bases not matched to a gene. Germline V gene sequence: CDR1 GTSNPN, CDR2 SVGIG (reference sequence). The CDR3 contains 14 residues.